This record concerns one T cell receptor beta chain sequence. The repertoire was sequenced with immunoSEQ multiplex PCR; TCRdb's copy has only in-frame clones and lacks some. This table holds roughly 220,000 clones, about 80% found once. The sample belongs to a study of blood T cell repertoires in COVID-19. V lost 4 bases to trimming and J lost 0 bases, with 11 bases between them. The CDR3 contains 15 residues. Germline V CDR1 and CDR2: SGHRS, YFSETQ. This receptor was obtained from a middle-aged man who had recovered from COVID-19. This rearrangement joins TRBV5-1 to TRBJ2-1; possible D gene TRBD1, 5 bases. The specimen was PBMCs or T cells enriched from blood (not recorded which). The CDR3 DNA reads TGCGCCAGCAGCCTGACAGATAGCTCCTACAATGAGCAGTTCTTC. Its translation: CASSLTDSSYNEQFF.